This T cell receptor (beta chain) was captured in a study of CD8+CD57+ T cells in acquired aplastic anemia. Study-level information: The mean DNA yield obtained from sorted CD4+ and CD8+ cells came to roughly 3.4 ug. Overall study results and limits: Levels of CD8+ Simpson's diversity were not significantly distinct in patients versus controls.

Individuals selected for sequencing had exhibited CD8+CD57+ cell expansion on flow cytometry. Of note for this clonotype: Its specificity is not known.

Genomic DNA, serving as template, underwent TCR beta VDJ and CDR3 profiling. A single record per CDR3 protein comes from TCRdb applying MiXCR to the reads. The sample consists of 450,000 to 600,000 distinct CDR3 sequences, around a third of them appearing once. This receptor was identified in a human donor with aplastic anemia. Sample: sorted CD4+, CD8+, or CD8+CD57+ T cells (not recorded which) from PBMCs.

The CDR3 coding sequence is TGTGCCACACGGGGGATGGCCGGAACTGCCTACGAGCAGTACTTC. Encoded protein: CATRGMAGTAYEQYF. This rearrangement joins TRBV10-3 to TRBJ2-7; D might be TRBD2 (6 bases). Germline CDR1 reads ENHRY; CDR2 reads SYGVKD. With 10 bases removed from V and 2 bases from J, the gap between germline ends came to 21 bases. The CDR3 covers 15 residues.